The clone carrying this T cell receptor beta chain occurred many times. Time point defined: sample taken at primary tumor resection. Unsorted tumor, nontumor lung tissue or cryopreserved PBMC supplied the whole RNA. TCRdb itself ran the 5' RACE reads through MiXCR, one entry per CDR3 protein. The profile shows under 50,000 distinct CDR3 sequences, less than 6.5% of them singletons. The data stem from a study of spatial heterogeneity in lung cancer. As for the study in general: Beta-chain sequences were consistently detected more often than alpha-chain sequences.

The CDR3 has 15 amino acids. The germline V and J ends were trimmed by 0 bases and 2 bases, with 11 bases remaining between them. Germline V gene data show CDR1 as SGHNT and CDR2 as YYREEE (reference sequence). The TCR sequence derives from a female donor with early-stage non-small cell lung cancer. The rearrangement joins TRBV5-4 to TRBJ2-5; D remains ambiguous. Source: PBMCs, taken at surgery. The CDR3 DNA sequence: TGTGCCAGCAGCTTGGAGCTCGGCAGACAAGAGACCCAGTACTTC. Encoded protein: CASSLELGRQETQYF. The whole variable domain, remainder taken from reference TRBV5-4 and TRBJ2-5, is ETGVTQSPTHLIKTRGQQVTLRCSSQSGHNTVSWYQQALGQGPQFIFQYYREEENGRGNFPPRFSGLQFPNYSSELNVNALELDDSALYLCASSLELGRQETQYFGPGTRLLVL.